Listed below are T cell receptor beta chains from one sample, sequenced in a study of siplizumab effects on memory and regulatory T cells. The repertoire was sequenced with immunoSEQ multiplex PCR; TCRdb's copy has only in-frame clones and lacks some. This sample has more than 85,000 clones, with approximately 94% found just once. Sequencing input: CD4+ T cells sorted from blood. The receptor set was obtained from a human donor in good health. Each CDR3 is given with its conserved first and last residue. The D gene is left open where the match is weak. Size tells how often a clone was seen (once, few, many) or the class of an expanded clone, and some rows leave it out.

clone_size: .
v_call: TRBV11-1
j_call: TRBJ2-2
d_call: .
cdr3_aa: CASSLTPGELFF
cdr3_nt: TGTGCCAGCAGCTTAACCCCCGGGGAGCTGTTTTTT

clone_size: .
v_call: TRBV4-1
j_call: TRBJ1-5
d_call: .
cdr3_aa: CASSQVGRSNQPQHF
cdr3_nt: TGCGCCAGCAGCCAAGTAGGGCGGAGCAATCAGCCCCAGCATTTT

clone_size: once
v_call: TRBV25-1
j_call: TRBJ2-5
d_call: .
cdr3_aa: CASGLGETQYF
cdr3_nt: TGTGCCAGTGGGCTGGGGGAGACCCAGTACTTC

clone_size: .
v_call: TRBV7-9
j_call: TRBJ2-7
d_call: TRBD1
cdr3_aa: CASSSGQGAPYEQYF
cdr3_nt: TGTGCCAGCAGCTCAGGACAGGGGGCCCCCTACGAGCAGTACTTC

clone_size: once
v_call: TRBV6-4
j_call: TRBJ2-1
d_call: TRBD2
cdr3_aa: CASSPDWGGYNEQFF
cdr3_nt: TGTGCCAGCAGTCCTGATTGGGGGGGGTACAATGAGCAGTTCTTC

clone_size: .
v_call: TRBV11-2
j_call: TRBJ2-7
d_call: TRBD2
cdr3_aa: CARHRGGGVDEQYF
cdr3_nt: TGTGCCCGCCACCGGGGCGGGGGGGTTGACGAGCAGTACTTC

clone_size: .
v_call: TRBV10-3
j_call: TRBJ2-1
d_call: TRBD2
cdr3_aa: CAISERLAGGSSYNEQFF
cdr3_nt: TGTGCCATCAGTGAGAGATTAGCGGGGGGGAGCTCCTACAATGAGCAGTTCTTC

clone_size: .
v_call: TRBV7-6
j_call: TRBJ2-7
d_call: .
cdr3_aa: CASSRSGKMVYEQYF
cdr3_nt: TGTGCCAGCAGCCGAAGTGGAAAAATGGTCTACGAGCAGTACTTC

clone_size: .
v_call: TRBV5-3
j_call: TRBJ2-7
d_call: .
cdr3_aa: CASSLLPGSYEQYF
cdr3_nt: TGTGCCAGCAGCTTGTTACCTGGGTCCTACGAGCAGTACTTC

clone_size: .
v_call: TRBV4-3
j_call: TRBJ2-1
d_call: .
cdr3_aa: CASSQAGSAYNEQFF
cdr3_nt: TGCGCCAGCAGCCAAGCGGGTAGCGCCTACAATGAGCAGTTCTTC

clone_size: .
v_call: TRBV7-2
j_call: TRBJ2-7
d_call: .
cdr3_aa: CASSLGDRYEQYF
cdr3_nt: TGTGCCAGCAGCTTAGGGGACCGGTACGAGCAGTACTTC

clone_size: once
v_call: TRBV7-8
j_call: TRBJ2-7
d_call: .
cdr3_aa: CASSAGTLDSYEQYF
cdr3_nt: TGTGCCAGCAGCGCAGGGACACTCGACTCCTACGAGCAGTACTTC

clone_size: .
v_call: TRBV5-4
j_call: TRBJ2-7
d_call: .
cdr3_aa: CASSLGWPTYEQYF
cdr3_nt: TGTGCCAGCAGCTTGGGTTGGCCTACCTACGAGCAGTACTTC

clone_size: .
v_call: TRBV5-1
j_call: TRBJ1-3
d_call: .
cdr3_aa: CASRSAGWSGNTIYF
cdr3_nt: TGCGCCAGCAGATCGGCGGGGTGGTCTGGAAACACCATATATTTT

clone_size: .
v_call: TRBV19
j_call: TRBJ2-2
d_call: TRBD2
cdr3_aa: CASSIDRLADGELFF
cdr3_nt: TGTGCCAGTAGTATAGATCGGCTAGCGGACGGGGAGCTGTTTTTT

clone_size: .
v_call: TRBV5-4
j_call: TRBJ2-7
d_call: TRBD2
cdr3_aa: CASSPTGTSVEQYF
cdr3_nt: TGTGCCAGCAGCCCAACCGGGACTAGCGTCGAGCAGTACTTC

clone_size: .
v_call: TRBV30
j_call: TRBJ1-4
d_call: TRBD1
cdr3_aa: CAWERQGRQEKLFF
cdr3_nt: TGTGCCTGGGAAAGACAGGGAAGACAAGAAAAACTGTTTTTT

clone_size: .
v_call: TRBV6-5
j_call: TRBJ2-3
d_call: TRBD1
cdr3_aa: CASSYGQGAGTDTQYF
cdr3_nt: TGTGCCAGCAGTTACGGACAGGGGGCGGGCACAGATACGCAGTATTTT

clone_size: .
v_call: TRBV27
j_call: TRBJ1-2
d_call: .
cdr3_aa: CASSPFPGSYYGYTF
cdr3_nt: TGTGCCAGCAGCCCTTTCCCAGGGTCCTACTATGGCTACACCTTC

clone_size: few
v_call: TRBV18
j_call: TRBJ1-2
d_call: .
cdr3_aa: CASSLDRLQNYGYTF
cdr3_nt: TGTGCCAGCTCACTGGACCGATTACAGAACTATGGCTACACCTTC

clone_size: .
v_call: TRBV5-1
j_call: TRBJ1-1
d_call: .
cdr3_aa: CASSIDGQPNTEAFF
cdr3_nt: TGCGCCAGCAGCATAGATGGACAGCCGAACACTGAAGCTTTCTTT

clone_size: once
v_call: TRBV10-3
j_call: TRBJ2-3
d_call: .
cdr3_aa: CAISESIRLLTDTQYF
cdr3_nt: TGTGCCATCAGTGAGTCGATCCGTCTGCTCACAGATACGCAGTATTTT

clone_size: .
v_call: TRBV11-3
j_call: TRBJ2-5
d_call: .
cdr3_aa: CASSLGFSETQYF
cdr3_nt: TGTGCCAGCAGCTTAGGGTTTTCTGAGACCCAGTACTTC

clone_size: .
v_call: TRBV7-2
j_call: TRBJ2-3
d_call: .
cdr3_aa: CASSLVRQGADTQYF
cdr3_nt: TGTGCCAGCAGCTTAGTCCGCCAGGGTGCAGATACGCAGTATTTT

clone_size: .
v_call: TRBV5-4
j_call: TRBJ2-7
d_call: .
cdr3_aa: CASSIQGFHEQYF
cdr3_nt: TGTGCCAGCAGCATTCAGGGGTTCCACGAGCAGTACTTC

clone_size: .
v_call: TRBV9
j_call: TRBJ2-1
d_call: TRBD1
cdr3_aa: CASSPGTGTQRSSYNEQFF
cdr3_nt: TGTGCCAGCAGCCCAGGGACAGGGACCCAACGGAGCTCCTACAATGAGCAGTTCTTC

clone_size: .
v_call: TRBV6-5
j_call: TRBJ1-5
d_call: .
cdr3_aa: CASTPEPRGSPQHF
cdr3_nt: TGTGCCAGCACCCCCGAGCCCCGGGGATCGCCCCAGCATTTT

clone_size: few
v_call: TRBV5-1
j_call: TRBJ1-2
d_call: .
cdr3_aa: CASSSTGGTNYGYTF
cdr3_nt: TGCGCCAGCAGCTCTACGGGGGGGACGAACTATGGCTACACCTTC

clone_size: .
v_call: TRBV4-2
j_call: TRBJ2-3
d_call: TRBD2
cdr3_aa: CASSQGQAGGNTDTQYF
cdr3_nt: TGTGCCAGCAGCCAAGGTCAAGCGGGGGGCAACACAGATACGCAGTATTTT

clone_size: .
v_call: TRBV5-1
j_call: TRBJ2-7
d_call: .
cdr3_aa: CASSLIQGWEQYF
cdr3_nt: TGCGCCAGCAGCTTAATCCAGGGGTGGGAGCAGTACTTC

clone_size: .
v_call: TRBV5-1
j_call: TRBJ2-1
d_call: TRBD2
cdr3_aa: CASSLAPSGTNNEQFF
cdr3_nt: TGCGCCAGCAGCTTGGCGCCTAGCGGGACCAACAATGAGCAGTTCTTC

clone_size: .
v_call: TRBV18
j_call: TRBJ2-3
d_call: .
cdr3_aa: CASSPLRGGRSTDTQYF
cdr3_nt: TGTGCCAGCTCACCACTAAGGGGTGGTCGGAGCACAGATACGCAGTATTTT

clone_size: .
v_call: TRBV7-2
j_call: TRBJ2-1
d_call: .
cdr3_aa: CASSLAEVSLSPHEQFF
cdr3_nt: TGTGCCAGCAGCTTAGCGGAGGTTAGTCTTTCCCCACATGAGCAGTTCTTC

clone_size: .
v_call: TRBV6-1
j_call: TRBJ1-2
d_call: TRBD1
cdr3_aa: CASSVDRGGYTF
cdr3_nt: TGTGCCAGCAGTGTAGACAGGGGCGGCTACACCTTC

clone_size: .
v_call: TRBV7-3
j_call: TRBJ2-1
d_call: TRBD2
cdr3_aa: CASGGSSYNEQFF
cdr3_nt: TGTGCAAGCGGGGGAAGCTCCTACAATGAGCAGTTCTTC

clone_size: .
v_call: TRBV5-6
j_call: TRBJ1-1
d_call: TRBD1
cdr3_aa: CASSLSGGKNTEAFF
cdr3_nt: TGTGCCAGCAGCTTGTCAGGGGGCAAGAACACTGAAGCTTTCTTT

clone_size: once
v_call: TRBV5-6
j_call: TRBJ1-1
d_call: .
cdr3_aa: CASTLQGVEVLNTEAFF
cdr3_nt: TGTGCCAGCACTCTACAGGGAGTCGAGGTTTTGAACACTGAAGCTTTCTTT

clone_size: .
v_call: TRBV9
j_call: TRBJ1-2
d_call: .
cdr3_aa: CASSATTSVYGYTF
cdr3_nt: TGTGCCAGCAGCGCAACAACTTCCGTGTATGGCTACACCTTC

clone_size: .
v_call: TRBV7-9
j_call: TRBJ2-1
d_call: TRBD2
cdr3_aa: CASSLGREGNEQFF
cdr3_nt: TGTGCCAGCAGCTTAGGGCGGGAGGGGAATGAGCAGTTCTTC

clone_size: .
v_call: TRBV27
j_call: TRBJ2-7
d_call: TRBD1
cdr3_aa: CASSLSWTGDYEQYF
cdr3_nt: TGTGCCAGCAGTTTATCCTGGACAGGGGACTACGAGCAGTACTTC

clone_size: .
v_call: TRBV30
j_call: TRBJ1-3
d_call: .
cdr3_aa: CAWSQKGYGNTIYF
cdr3_nt: TGTGCCTGGAGCCAAAAGGGGTATGGAAACACCATATATTTT

clone_size: .
v_call: TRBV9
j_call: TRBJ2-5
d_call: .
cdr3_aa: CASSRDIDQETQYF
cdr3_nt: TGTGCCAGCAGCCGGGACATAGACCAAGAGACCCAGTACTTC

clone_size: few
v_call: TRBV21-1
j_call: TRBJ2-7
d_call: .
cdr3_aa: CASSTRQGAGEQYF
cdr3_nt: TGTGCCAGCAGCACGAGACAGGGGGCTGGTGAGCAGTACTTC

clone_size: once
v_call: TRBV15
j_call: TRBJ1-1
d_call: TRBD1
cdr3_aa: CATSRVGQGDTEAFF
cdr3_nt: TGTGCCACCAGCAGAGTGGGACAGGGGGACACTGAAGCTTTCTTT

clone_size: few
v_call: TRBV10-3
j_call: TRBJ1-1
d_call: TRBD1
cdr3_aa: CAISPITGTGLSFF
cdr3_nt: TGTGCCATCAGCCCAATTACAGGGACAGGGTTATCTTTCTTT

clone_size: once
v_call: TRBV6-6
j_call: TRBJ2-7
d_call: TRBD1
cdr3_aa: CASSKGQFYEQYF
cdr3_nt: TGTGCCAGCAGTAAGGGACAGTTCTACGAGCAGTACTTC

clone_size: .
v_call: TRBV18
j_call: TRBJ2-7
d_call: .
cdr3_aa: CASSPESFYEQYF
cdr3_nt: TGTGCCAGCTCACCAGAATCTTTCTACGAGCAGTACTTC

clone_size: .
v_call: TRBV10-1
j_call: TRBJ1-4
d_call: TRBD1
cdr3_aa: CASRAPGQGGGNEKLFF
cdr3_nt: TGCGCCAGCAGGGCCCCGGGACAGGGTGGGGGTAATGAAAAACTGTTTTTT